Sequencing of this T cell receptor (beta chain) was carried out in a study of CD8+CD57+ T cells in acquired aplastic anemia. Genomic DNA acted as the template from which TCR beta VDJ combination and CDR3 sequence profiling were carried out. TCRdb analysed the reads with MiXCR anew, one entry per CDR3 protein. The sample lists hundreds of thousands of distinct CDR3 sequences, around 82% seen once, with about two fifths in the top ten. Worth noting for this clonotype: Its antigen is unknown.

Study conclusions and caveats: The study identified roughly 31 CD8+ CDR3 sequences shared by patients and controls.

Flow cytometry had shown expanded CD8+CD57+ cells in the patients chosen for sequencing. The study sampled blood from patients who had received no therapy. Deletions cut 4 bases from V and 0 bases from J, with 8 bases between. This CDR3 contains 14 residues. Germline loops: CDR1 SGHVS, CDR2 FQNEAQ. The specimen was sorted CD4+, CD8+, or CD8+CD57+ T cells (not recorded which) from PBMCs. The chain combines TRBV7-8 with TRBJ2-3; no clear D gene. This sequence originates from a human donor with aplastic anemia. The CDR3 region is CASSWAESTDTQYF. Written as DNA, the CDR3 is TGTGCCAGCAGCTGGGCGGAAAGCACAGATACGCAGTATTTT.